The 5 T cell receptor beta chains below were found in one sample sequenced in a study of graft-versus-host responses after intestinal transplantation. The antigens of these receptors remain unknown. Some clones are missing from TCRdb's copy, which holds only in-frame ones; the method was immunoSEQ multiplex PCR. There are over 70,000 clones in the sample; 90% occur only once, and 4% lies in the top ten. The sample was unstimulated CD8+ T cells sorted from spleen or lymph node cells, taken before transplant. Every receptor here comes from a human donor who was the organ donor for an intestinal transplant.

The rearrangement uses TRBV4-3 and TRBJ2-1; TRBD2 might be the D (7 bases). V was shortened by 5 bases and J by 8 bases, with 16 bases between the two germline ends. Germline CDR1 reads LGHNA; CDR2 reads YSLEER. This CDR3 is 14 amino acids long. CDR3 coding DNA: TGCGCCAGCAGCGTCCGGGGGGCCGTGGATGAGCAGTTCTTC. Translation: CASSVRGAVDEQFF.

The gene calls are TRBV7-9 and TRBJ1-2; D unresolved. The CDR3 covers 13 residues. V shed 1 base and J shed 4 bases, with 7 bases lying between them. Per the germline V gene, CDR1 is SEHNR and CDR2 is FQNEAQ (reference sequence). The CDR3 sequence: CASSLDGSYGYTF. Written as DNA, the CDR3 is TGTGCCAGCAGCTTAGATGGGAGCTATGGCTACACCTTC. Combining the CDR3 with reference TRBV7-9 and TRBJ1-2 gives the whole variable domain DTGVSQNPRHKITKRGQNVTFRCDPISEHNRLYWYRQTLGQGPEFLTYFQNEAQLEKSRLLSDRFSAERPKGSFSTLEIQRTEQGDSAMYLCASSLDGSYGYTFGSGTRLTVV.

The V call is TRBV29-1, the J call TRBJ2-3; D might be TRBD2 (5 bases). The germline V gene encodes CDR1 SQVTM and CDR2 ANQGSEA. The CDR3 contains 16 residues. V was cut by 0 bases and J by 0 bases, with 13 bases left in between. The chain's CDR3 is CSVEDPLRTSTDTQYF. CDR3 bases: TGCAGCGTTGAAGACCCTTTGCGGACTAGCACAGATACGCAGTATTTT.

J is TRBJ2-5 and V is TRBV7-3; 9 bases fit TRBD2. Germline trimming cut 5 bases from V and 7 bases from J; bases unmatched to any gene: 14. Germline V gene sequence: CDR1 SGHTA, CDR2 FQGTGA. The CDR3 sequence is 16 residues long. CDR3 in DNA: TGTGCCAGCAGCCCGACTAGCGGACCCTATTTCGGGACCCAGTACTTC. Amino acids: CASSPTSGPYFGTQYF.

The V call is TRBV5-4, the J call TRBJ1-2; 12 positions match TRBD1. V was clipped by 3 bases and J by 0 bases; unmatched bases: 15. The CDR3 loop spans 20 amino acids. CDR1 and CDR2 from the germline V gene are SGHNT and YYREEE (reference sequence). The CDR3 here is CASSWMPGQGARWPNYGYTF. The CDR3, as DNA: TGTGCCAGCAGCTGGATGCCGGGACAGGGGGCGAGGTGGCCTAACTATGGCTACACCTTC.